A selection of T cell receptor beta chains follows, all from one sample in a study of T cell responses to AZD1222 COVID-19 vaccine. Assay: immunoSEQ multiplex PCR; the TCRdb copy retains only in-frame clones and omits some. The profile shows tens of thousands of clones, just under 90% of them singletons. The starting material was peripheral blood, obtained on day 0 of AZD1222 vaccination. The receptor source for this set is an adult in good health. The CDR3 runs from the conserved cysteine through the conserved F or W. The D gene is left open where the match is weak. Only part of the rows carry a size: once, few, many, or a class if the clone is expanded.

abundance	v_gene	len	j_gene	d_gene	CDR3aa	CDR3nt
-	TRBV5-1	15	TRBJ2-7	TRBD1	CASSLTTGGAYEQYF	TGCGCCAGCAGCCTCACGACAGGGGGTGCCTACGAGCAGTACTTC
-	TRBV11-2	16	TRBJ2-7	TRBD1	CASSLGGQFSTYEQYF	TGTGCCAGCAGCTTAGGGGGACAGTTTTCTACCTACGAGCAGTACTTC
once	TRBV9	16	TRBJ2-2	TRBD2	CASSVPGGVSTGELFF	TGTGCCAGCAGCGTTCCCGGGGGGGTTTCCACCGGGGAGCTGTTTTTT
-	TRBV7-8	13	TRBJ2-7	-	CASSSSGNYEQYF	TGTGCCAGCAGCTCCTCAGGGAACTACGAGCAGTACTTC
-	TRBV30	15	TRBJ2-7	-	CAWTVGSTPAYEQYF	TGTGCCTGGACTGTCGGCTCTACACCGGCCTACGAGCAGTACTTC
-	TRBV5-5	16	TRBJ1-4	-	CASSDTGTATNEKLFF	TGTGCCAGCAGTGATACAGGGACTGCAACTAATGAAAAACTGTTTTTT
-	TRBV9	14	TRBJ1-1	-	CASSSLDLNTEAFF	TGTGCCAGCAGCAGTTTGGACTTGAACACTGAAGCTTTCTTT
-	TRBV5-1	15	TRBJ2-7	TRBD1	CASRYLGQASYEQYF	TGCGCCAGCAGATACCTGGGACAGGCTTCCTACGAGCAGTACTTC
-	TRBV29-1	13	TRBJ2-1	-	CSVRSETYNEQFF	TGCAGCGTTAGGTCAGAAACTTACAATGAGCAGTTCTTC
few	TRBV30	13	TRBJ1-1	TRBD1	CACHTGERTEAFF	TGTGCCTGTCATACAGGGGAACGGACTGAAGCTTTCTTT
-	TRBV7-9	10	TRBJ2-3	-	CASSTDTQYF	TGTGCCAGCAGCACAGATACGCAGTATTTT
-	TRBV6-6	15	TRBJ1-2	TRBD1	CASSYIRQGPGGYTF	TGTGCCAGCAGTTACATCAGACAGGGACCGGGCGGCTACACCTTC
-	TRBV19	13	TRBJ1-2	TRBD1	CASSIIDRAGYTF	TGTGCCAGTAGTATTATAGACAGGGCCGGCTACACCTTC
-	TRBV27	13	TRBJ1-5	-	CASSLGGLQPQHF	TGTGCCAGCAGTTTAGGAGGCCTTCAGCCCCAGCATTTT
medium-sized	TRBV4-2	14	TRBJ2-7	-	CASSQAGGSYEQYF	TGTGCCAGCAGCCAAGCGGGCGGCTCCTACGAGCAGTACTTC
-	TRBV7-9	14	TRBJ1-2	-	CASSLSQGFYGYTF	TGTGCCAGCAGCTTATCCCAGGGGTTTTATGGCTACACCTTC
-	TRBV2	16	TRBJ1-5	-	CASSYQGPGGNQPQHF	TGTGCCAGCAGTTACCAGGGGCCGGGTGGCAATCAGCCCCAGCATTTT
-	TRBV4-3	15	TRBJ1-5	-	CASSQDGASNQPQHF	TGCGCCAGCAGCCAAGACGGGGCTAGCAATCAGCCCCAGCATTTT
-	TRBV12-5	13	TRBJ1-6	-	CASGLVQGSPLHF	TGTGCTAGTGGTTTGGTACAGGGTTCACCCCTCCACTTT
-	TRBV7-3	14	TRBJ2-5	TRBD1	CASSPGQGQETQYF	TGTGCCAGCAGCCCGGGACAGGGGCAAGAGACCCAGTACTTC
-	TRBV19	14	TRBJ2-7	-	CASSDGSSLVEQYF	TGTGCCAGTAGCGACGGCAGTTCTCTCGTCGAGCAGTACTTC
-	TRBV19	15	TRBJ1-5	TRBD1	CASSPDREGNQPQHF	TGTGCCAGTAGTCCGGACAGGGAGGGCAATCAGCCCCAGCATTTT
-	TRBV30	15	TRBJ2-5	-	CAWSVPGLSYGTQYF	TGTGCCTGGAGTGTACCGGGACTGAGCTACGGGACCCAGTACTTC
-	TRBV2	14	TRBJ2-2	-	CASVQGSGTGELFF	TGTGCCAGCGTACAGGGATCAGGGACCGGGGAGCTGTTTTTT
-	TRBV9	15	TRBJ2-7	TRBD1	CASSGGQGKRYEQYF	TGTGCCAGCAGCGGGGGACAGGGAAAACGCTACGAGCAGTACTTC
-	TRBV25-1	15	TRBJ1-1	-	CASSEYRGHEQKAFF	TGTGCCAGCAGTGAATATAGAGGTCATGAACAGAAAGCTTTCTTT
-	TRBV5-1	13	TRBJ1-2	-	CASSSTANYGYTF	TGCGCCAGCAGCTCGACAGCTAACTATGGCTACACCTTC
-	TRBV5-6	16	TRBJ2-3	TRBD2	CASSQGLALWKDTQYF	TGTGCCAGCAGCCAGGGACTAGCACTGTGGAAAGATACGCAGTATTTT
once	TRBV4-1	17	TRBJ2-1	-	CASSQDPREGLYNEQFF	TGCGCCAGCAGCCAAGATCCCAGGGAAGGGCTTTACAATGAGCAGTTCTTC
-	TRBV6-5	14	TRBJ2-5	TRBD1	CASVLGQGRETQYF	TGTGCCAGCGTTCTGGGACAGGGGAGGGAGACCCAGTACTTC
-	TRBV9	12	TRBJ1-1	-	CASSARGTEAFF	TGTGCCAGCAGCGCCCGGGGCACTGAAGCTTTCTTT
once	TRBV5-6	16	TRBJ1-5	-	CASSLGGLRSNQPQHF	TGTGCCAGCAGCTTGGGGGGGCTCAGGAGCAATCAGCCCCAGCATTTT
few	TRBV7-2	13	TRBJ1-6	TRBD1	CASSPRDSRPLHF	TGTGCCAGCAGCCCCCGGGACAGTCGACCCCTCCACTTT
-	TRBV9	11	TRBJ1-1	-	CASSKRDPAFF	TGTGCCAGCAGCAAAAGGGATCCAGCTTTCTTT
-	TRBV4-1	16	TRBJ1-3	-	CASSQDFVGSGNTIYF	TGCGCCAGCAGCCAAGATTTTGTCGGCTCTGGAAACACCATATATTTT
once	TRBV5-8	16	TRBJ2-7	-	CASTTPLGGPTYEQYF	TGTGCCAGCACTACCCCCCTCGGGGGACCTACCTACGAGCAGTACTTC
-	TRBV27	19	TRBJ2-2	TRBD2	CASSPSIWGLAGVPGELFF	TGTGCCAGCAGTCCATCAATCTGGGGACTAGCGGGGGTTCCCGGGGAGCTGTTTTTT
-	TRBV3-1/TRBV3-2	14	TRBJ1-1	TRBD1	CASSQAGGNTEAFF	TGTGCCAGCAGCCAAGCAGGGGGGAACACTGAAGCTTTCTTT
-	TRBV18	15	TRBJ1-5	-	CASSPGQNSNQPQHF	TGTGCCAGCTCACCCGGACAGAATAGCAATCAGCCCCAGCATTTT
-	TRBV27	16	TRBJ2-1	TRBD2	CASSRSLAGGPNEQFF	TGTGCCAGCAGTAGGTCACTAGCGGGGGGGCCGAATGAGCAGTTCTTC
-	TRBV15	16	TRBJ1-5	-	CATSRDRGTGGQPQHF	TGTGCCACCAGCAGAGATCGGGGGACCGGAGGCCAGCCCCAGCATTTT
-	TRBV7-2	15	TRBJ1-1	-	CASSLAAAMNTEAFF	TGTGCCAGCAGCTTAGCTGCAGCCATGAACACTGAAGCTTTCTTT
-	TRBV7-8	16	TRBJ1-1	TRBD1	CASSQLTTGTGSMAFF	TGTGCCAGCAGCCAACTAACTACTGGGACAGGTTCTATGGCTTTCTTT
-	TRBV27	16	TRBJ2-3	TRBD2	CASSGWAGGRTDTQYF	TGTGCCAGCAGTGGATGGGCGGGGGGCCGCACAGATACGCAGTATTTT
-	TRBV5-5	15	TRBJ2-1	-	CASSLVPPGADEQFF	TGTGCCAGCAGCTTGGTCCCCCCAGGGGCGGATGAGCAGTTCTTC
-	TRBV19	14	TRBJ2-7	-	CASSIAGGPYEQYF	TGTGCCAGTAGTATAGCCGGGGGTCCCTACGAGCAGTACTTC
once	TRBV29-1	13	TRBJ1-2	-	CSVGGSFGYGYTF	TGCAGCGTTGGGGGCAGTTTCGGCTATGGCTACACCTTC
-	TRBV11-2	14	TRBJ1-1	-	CASRNGGLNTEAFF	TGTGCCAGCAGAAACGGGGGATTAAACACTGAAGCTTTCTTT
-	TRBV7-2	14	TRBJ1-1	TRBD1	CASSSWTGNTEAFF	TGTGCCAGCAGCTCCTGGACAGGGAATACTGAAGCTTTCTTT
-	TRBV5-4	15	TRBJ1-6	TRBD1	CASSRDSSYNSPLHF	TGTGCCAGCTCAAGGGACAGCTCCTATAATTCACCCCTCCACTTT
-	TRBV5-1	16	TRBJ2-2	-	CASSQPPLAIGGELFF	TGCGCCAGCAGCCAACCCCCCTTGGCGATCGGCGGGGAGCTGTTTTTT
-	TRBV9	14	TRBJ2-5	-	CASSVAVSQETQYF	TGTGCCAGCAGCGTAGCAGTGTCGCAAGAGACCCAGTACTTC
-	TRBV9	14	TRBJ1-5	-	CASSPYGGNQPQHF	TGTGCCAGCAGCCCCTATGGGGGCAATCAGCCCCAGCATTTT
once	TRBV27	17	TRBJ2-5	TRBD2	CASSSFRSAGDGGTQYF	TGTGCCAGCAGTTCTTTCCGCTCGGCGGGGGACGGGGGGACCCAGTACTTC
-	TRBV28	16	TRBJ1-4	TRBD1	CASRNRGTAINEKLFF	TGTGCCAGCAGGAATAGGGGGACAGCTATAAATGAAAAACTGTTTTTT
-	TRBV5-1	15	TRBJ2-5	-	CASSLAGGSIETQYF	TGCGCCAGCAGCTTGGCCGGGGGTTCGATCGAGACCCAGTACTTC
-	TRBV10-3	15	TRBJ1-2	TRBD1	CAISDGQGASHGYTF	TGTGCCATCAGCGACGGACAGGGAGCTTCACATGGCTACACCTTC
-	TRBV19	12	TRBJ1-1	TRBD1	CASSLGDRDAFF	TGTGCCAGTAGCCTGGGGGACAGGGATGCTTTCTTT
-	TRBV19	12	TRBJ2-1	TRBD2	CASVAGGYEQFF	TGTGCCAGTGTAGCGGGGGGCTATGAGCAGTTCTTC